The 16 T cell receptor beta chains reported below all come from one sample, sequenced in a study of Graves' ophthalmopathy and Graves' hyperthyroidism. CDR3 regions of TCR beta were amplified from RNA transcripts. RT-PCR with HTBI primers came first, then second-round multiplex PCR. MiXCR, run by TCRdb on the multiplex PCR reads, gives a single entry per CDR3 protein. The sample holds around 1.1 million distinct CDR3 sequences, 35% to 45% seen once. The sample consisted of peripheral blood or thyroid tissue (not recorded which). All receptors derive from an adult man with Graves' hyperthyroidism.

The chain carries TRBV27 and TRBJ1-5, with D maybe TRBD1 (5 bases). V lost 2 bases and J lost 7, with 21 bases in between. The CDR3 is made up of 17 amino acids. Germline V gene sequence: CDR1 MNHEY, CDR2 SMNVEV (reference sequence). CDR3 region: CASSLRSVGQGRQPQHF. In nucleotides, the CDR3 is TGTGCCAGCAGTTTAAGGTCTGTTGGGCAGGGTCGGCAGCCCCAGCATTTT.

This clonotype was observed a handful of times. CDR3 loop: CSARAARVLYEQYF. Written as DNA, the CDR3 is TGCAGTGCTAGAGCGGCCAGGGTTTTATATGAGCAGTACTTC. The chain couples TRBV20-1 to TRBJ2-7; TRBD1 might be the D (5 bases). Germline values: CDR1 DFQATT, CDR2 SNEGSKA (reference sequence). This CDR3 has 14 residues. With 1 base removed from V and 7 bases from J, the gap between germline ends came to 17 bases.

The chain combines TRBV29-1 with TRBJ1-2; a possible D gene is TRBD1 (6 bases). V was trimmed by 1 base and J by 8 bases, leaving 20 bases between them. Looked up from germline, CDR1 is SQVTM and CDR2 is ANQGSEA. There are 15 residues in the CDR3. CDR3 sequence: CSVEGVVSGAQGYTF. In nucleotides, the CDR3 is TGCAGCGTTGAAGGGGTGGTTTCAGGGGCTCAGGGCTACACCTTC.

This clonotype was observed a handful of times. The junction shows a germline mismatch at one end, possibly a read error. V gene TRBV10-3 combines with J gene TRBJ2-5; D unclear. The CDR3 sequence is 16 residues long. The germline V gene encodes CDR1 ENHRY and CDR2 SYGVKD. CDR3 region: CASSEGPGPGLETQYF. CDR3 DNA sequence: TGTGCCAGCAGTGAAGGGCCGGGCCCCGGGTTGGAGACCCAGTACTTC.

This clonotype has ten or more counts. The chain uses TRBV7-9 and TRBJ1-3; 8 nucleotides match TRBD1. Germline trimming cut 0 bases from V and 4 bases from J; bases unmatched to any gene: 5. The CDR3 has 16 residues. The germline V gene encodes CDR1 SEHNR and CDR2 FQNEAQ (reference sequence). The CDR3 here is CASSLARGLTGNTIYF. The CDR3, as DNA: TGTGCCAGCAGCTTAGCCAGGGGGCTGACGGGAAACACCATATATTTT. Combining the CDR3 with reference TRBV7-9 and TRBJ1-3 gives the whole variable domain DTGVSQNPRHKITKRGQNVTFRCDPISEHNRLYWYRQTLGQGPEFLTYFQNEAQLEKSRLLSDRFSAERPKGSFSTLEIQRTEQGDSAMYLCASSLARGLTGNTIYFGEGSWLTVV.

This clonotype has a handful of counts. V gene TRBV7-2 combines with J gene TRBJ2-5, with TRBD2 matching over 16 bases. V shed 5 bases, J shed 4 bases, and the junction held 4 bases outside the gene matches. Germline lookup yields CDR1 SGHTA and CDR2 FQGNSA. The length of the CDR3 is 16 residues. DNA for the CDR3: TGTGCCAGCAGCCGCGGGACTAGCGGGAGGGGAGAGACCCAGTACTTC. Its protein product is CASSRGTSGRGETQYF.

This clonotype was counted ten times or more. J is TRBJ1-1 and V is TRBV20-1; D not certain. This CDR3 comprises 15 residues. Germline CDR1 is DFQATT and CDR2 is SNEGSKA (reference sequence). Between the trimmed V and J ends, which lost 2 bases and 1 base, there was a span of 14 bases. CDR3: CSARPPGEPNTEAFF. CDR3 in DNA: TGCAGTGCTAGACCACCCGGCGAGCCGAACACTGAAGCTTTCTTT.

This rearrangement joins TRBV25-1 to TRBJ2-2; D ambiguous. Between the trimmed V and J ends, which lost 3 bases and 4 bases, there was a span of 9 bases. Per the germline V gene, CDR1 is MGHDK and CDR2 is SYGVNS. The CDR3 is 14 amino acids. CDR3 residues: CASSDVLITGELFF. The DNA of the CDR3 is TGTGCCAGCAGTGACGTGCTAATCACCGGGGAGCTGTTTTTT.

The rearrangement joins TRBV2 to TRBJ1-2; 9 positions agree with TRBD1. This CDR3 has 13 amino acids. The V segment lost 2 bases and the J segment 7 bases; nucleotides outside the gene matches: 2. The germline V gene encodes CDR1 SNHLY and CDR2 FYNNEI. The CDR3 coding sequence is TGTGCCAGCAGTGAATTGGGACAGGGTGGCTACACCTTC. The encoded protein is CASSELGQGGYTF.

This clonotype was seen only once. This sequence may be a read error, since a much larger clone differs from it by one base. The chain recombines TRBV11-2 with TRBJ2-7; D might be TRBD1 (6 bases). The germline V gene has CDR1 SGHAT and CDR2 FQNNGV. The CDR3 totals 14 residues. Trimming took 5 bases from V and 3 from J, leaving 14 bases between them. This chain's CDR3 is CASSPGSRGYEQYF. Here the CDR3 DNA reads TGTGCCAGCAGCCCGGGGAGCAGGGGCTACGAGCAGTACTTC.

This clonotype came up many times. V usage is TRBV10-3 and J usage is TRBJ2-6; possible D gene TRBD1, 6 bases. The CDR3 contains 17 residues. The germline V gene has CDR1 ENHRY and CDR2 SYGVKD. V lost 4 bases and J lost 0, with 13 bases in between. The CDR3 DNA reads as TGTGCCATCAGTGGGACAGCTCAACACTCTGGGGCCAACGTCCTGACTTTC. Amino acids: CAISGTAQHSGANVLTF.

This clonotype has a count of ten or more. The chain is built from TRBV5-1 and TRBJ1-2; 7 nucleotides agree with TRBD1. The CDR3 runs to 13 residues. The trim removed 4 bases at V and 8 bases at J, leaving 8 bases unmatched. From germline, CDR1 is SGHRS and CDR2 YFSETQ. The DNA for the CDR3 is TGCGCCAGCAGCCTCGGACAGGCGAGAGGCTACACCTTC. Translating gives CASSLGQARGYTF.

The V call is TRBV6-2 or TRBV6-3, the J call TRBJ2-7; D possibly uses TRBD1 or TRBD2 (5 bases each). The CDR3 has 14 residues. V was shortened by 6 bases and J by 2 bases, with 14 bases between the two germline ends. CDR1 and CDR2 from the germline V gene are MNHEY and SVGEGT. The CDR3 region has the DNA TGTGCCAGCAGGATGACAGAGGGGCCCTACGAGCAGTACTTC. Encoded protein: CASRMTEGPYEQYF.

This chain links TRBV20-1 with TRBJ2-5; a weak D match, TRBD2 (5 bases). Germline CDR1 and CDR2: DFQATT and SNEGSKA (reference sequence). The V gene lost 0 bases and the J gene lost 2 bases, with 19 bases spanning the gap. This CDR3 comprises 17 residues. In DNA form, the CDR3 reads TGCAGTGCTAGAGACCCCCCCTATGGGCGGAGGCAAGAGACCCAGTACTTC. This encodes CSARDPPYGRRQETQYF.

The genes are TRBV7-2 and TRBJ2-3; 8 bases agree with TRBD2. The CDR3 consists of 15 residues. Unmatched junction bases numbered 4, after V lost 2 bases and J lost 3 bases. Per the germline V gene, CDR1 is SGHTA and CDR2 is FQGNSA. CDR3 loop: CASSLTGGPTDTQYF. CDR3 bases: TGTGCCAGCAGCTTAACGGGAGGGCCTACAGATACGCAGTATTTT.

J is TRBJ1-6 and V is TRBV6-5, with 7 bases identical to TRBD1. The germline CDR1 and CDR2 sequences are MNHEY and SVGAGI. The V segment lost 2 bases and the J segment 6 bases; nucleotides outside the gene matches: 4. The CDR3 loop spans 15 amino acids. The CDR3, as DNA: TGTGCCAGCAGTTACGGGGGGACAGTTAATTCACCCCTCCACTTT. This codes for CASSYGGTVNSPLHF.